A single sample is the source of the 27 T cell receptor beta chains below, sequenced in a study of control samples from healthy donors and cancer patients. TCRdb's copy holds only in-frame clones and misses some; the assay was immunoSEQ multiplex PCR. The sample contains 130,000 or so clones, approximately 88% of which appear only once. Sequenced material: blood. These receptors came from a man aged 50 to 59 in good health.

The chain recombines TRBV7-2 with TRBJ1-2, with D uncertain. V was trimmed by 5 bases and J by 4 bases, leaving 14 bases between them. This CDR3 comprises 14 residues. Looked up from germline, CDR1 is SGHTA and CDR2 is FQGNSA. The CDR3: CASSLMEEAYGYTF. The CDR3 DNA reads TGTGCCAGCAGCCTTATGGAAGAGGCCTATGGCTACACCTTC.

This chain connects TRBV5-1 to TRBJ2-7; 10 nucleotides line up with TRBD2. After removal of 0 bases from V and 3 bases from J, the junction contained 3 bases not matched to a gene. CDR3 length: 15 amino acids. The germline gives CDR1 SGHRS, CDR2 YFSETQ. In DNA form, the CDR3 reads TGCGCCAGCAGCTTGGCTTCTAGCGGGGGCTACGAGCAGTACTTC. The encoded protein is CASSLASSGGYEQYF.

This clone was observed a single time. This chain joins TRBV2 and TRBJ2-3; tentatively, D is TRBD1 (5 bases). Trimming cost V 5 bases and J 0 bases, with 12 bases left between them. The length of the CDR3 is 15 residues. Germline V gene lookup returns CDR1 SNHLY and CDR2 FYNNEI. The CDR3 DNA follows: TGTGCCAGCAGTCTAGAGACAGCTAGCACAGATACGCAGTATTTT. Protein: CASSLETASTDTQYF.

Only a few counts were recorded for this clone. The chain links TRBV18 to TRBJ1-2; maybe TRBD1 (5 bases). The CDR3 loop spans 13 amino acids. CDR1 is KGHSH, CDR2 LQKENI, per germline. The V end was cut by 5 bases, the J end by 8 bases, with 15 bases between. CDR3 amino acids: CASSYRRDEGYTF. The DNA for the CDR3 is TGTGCCAGCTCATACAGGCGGGACGAAGGCTACACCTTC.

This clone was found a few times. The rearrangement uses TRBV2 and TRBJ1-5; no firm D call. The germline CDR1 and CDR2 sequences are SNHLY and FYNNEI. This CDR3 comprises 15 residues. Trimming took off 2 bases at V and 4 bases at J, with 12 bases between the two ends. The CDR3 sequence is CASSETWTGNQPQHF. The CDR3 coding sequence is TGTGCCAGCAGTGAAACCTGGACGGGTAATCAGCCCCAGCATTTT.

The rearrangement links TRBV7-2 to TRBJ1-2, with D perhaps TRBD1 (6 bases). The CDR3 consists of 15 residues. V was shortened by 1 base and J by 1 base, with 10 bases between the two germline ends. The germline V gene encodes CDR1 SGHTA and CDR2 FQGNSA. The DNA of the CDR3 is TGTGCCAGCAGCTTAGGAGGGACACTTAACTATGGCTACACCTTC. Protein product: CASSLGGTLNYGYTF.

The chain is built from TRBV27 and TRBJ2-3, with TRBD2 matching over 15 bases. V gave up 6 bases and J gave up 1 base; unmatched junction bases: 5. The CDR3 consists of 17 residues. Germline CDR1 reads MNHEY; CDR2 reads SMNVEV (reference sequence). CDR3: CASRPRTSGGGTDTQYF. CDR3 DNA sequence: TGTGCCAGCAGACCCCGGACTAGCGGGGGGGGCACAGATACGCAGTATTTT.

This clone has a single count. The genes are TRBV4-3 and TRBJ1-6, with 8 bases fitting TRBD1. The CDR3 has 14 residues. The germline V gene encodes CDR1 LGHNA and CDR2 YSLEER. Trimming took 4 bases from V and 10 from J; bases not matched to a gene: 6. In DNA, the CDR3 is TGCGCCAGCAGCCTAGACGGACAGGGCTCACCCCTCCACTTT. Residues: CASSLDGQGSPLHF.

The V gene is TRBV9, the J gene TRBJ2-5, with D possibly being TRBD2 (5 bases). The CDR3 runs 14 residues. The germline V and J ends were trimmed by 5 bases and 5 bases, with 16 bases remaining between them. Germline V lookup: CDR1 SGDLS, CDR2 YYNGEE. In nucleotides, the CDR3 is TGTGCCAGCAGTCCCCTAGAGGGTCGGGAGACCCAGTACTTC. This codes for CASSPLEGRETQYF.

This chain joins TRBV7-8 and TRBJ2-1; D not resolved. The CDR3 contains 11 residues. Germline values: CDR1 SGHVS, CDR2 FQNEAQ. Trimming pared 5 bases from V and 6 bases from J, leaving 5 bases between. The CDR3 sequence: CASSQSNEQFF. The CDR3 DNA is TGTGCCAGCAGCCAGAGCAATGAGCAGTTCTTC.

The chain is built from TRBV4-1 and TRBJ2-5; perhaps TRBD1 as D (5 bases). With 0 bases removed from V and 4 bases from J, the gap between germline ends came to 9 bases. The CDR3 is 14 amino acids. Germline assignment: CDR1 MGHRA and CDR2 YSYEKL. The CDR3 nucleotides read TGCGCCAGCAGCCAAGATTACAGGAGAGAGACCCAGTACTTC. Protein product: CASSQDYRRETQYF.

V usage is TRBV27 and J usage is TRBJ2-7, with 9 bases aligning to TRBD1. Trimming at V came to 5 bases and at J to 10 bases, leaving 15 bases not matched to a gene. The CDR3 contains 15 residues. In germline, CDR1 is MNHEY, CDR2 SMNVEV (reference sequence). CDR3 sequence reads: CASSAFGQGNKPQYF. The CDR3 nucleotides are TGTGCCAGCAGTGCCTTCGGACAGGGGAACAAACCTCAGTACTTC.

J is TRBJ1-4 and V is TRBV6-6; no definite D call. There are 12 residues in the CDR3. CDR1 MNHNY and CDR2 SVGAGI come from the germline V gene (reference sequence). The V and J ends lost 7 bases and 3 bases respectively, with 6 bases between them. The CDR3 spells CASNQANEKLFF. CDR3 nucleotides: TGTGCCAGCAACCAGGCTAATGAAAAACTGTTTTTT.

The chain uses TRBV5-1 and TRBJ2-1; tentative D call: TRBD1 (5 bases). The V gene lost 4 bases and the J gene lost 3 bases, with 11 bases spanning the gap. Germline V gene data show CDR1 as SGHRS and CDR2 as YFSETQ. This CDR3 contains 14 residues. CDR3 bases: TGCGCCAGCAGCGTAGACAGTTTCTACAATGAGCAGTTCTTC. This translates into CASSVDSFYNEQFF.

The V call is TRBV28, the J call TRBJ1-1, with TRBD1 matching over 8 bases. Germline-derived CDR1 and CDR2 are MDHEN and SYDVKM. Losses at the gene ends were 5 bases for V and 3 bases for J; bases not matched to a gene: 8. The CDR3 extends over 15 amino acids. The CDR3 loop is CASSPWTGQDTEAFF. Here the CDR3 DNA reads TGTGCCAGCAGTCCCTGGACAGGGCAGGACACTGAAGCTTTCTTT.

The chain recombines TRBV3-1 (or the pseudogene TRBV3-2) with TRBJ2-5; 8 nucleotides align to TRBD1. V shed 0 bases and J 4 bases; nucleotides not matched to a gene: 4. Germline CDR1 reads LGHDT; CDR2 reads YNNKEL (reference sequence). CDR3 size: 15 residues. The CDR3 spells CASSQEAGGLETQYF. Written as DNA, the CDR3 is TGTGCCAGCAGCCAAGAAGCAGGGGGCCTAGAGACCCAGTACTTC.

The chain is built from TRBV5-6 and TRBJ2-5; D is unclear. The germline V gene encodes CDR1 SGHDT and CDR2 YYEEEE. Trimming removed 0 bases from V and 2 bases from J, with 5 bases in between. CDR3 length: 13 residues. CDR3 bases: TGTGCCAGCAGCTTGGTAGAACAAGAGACCCAGTACTTC. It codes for CASSLVEQETQYF.

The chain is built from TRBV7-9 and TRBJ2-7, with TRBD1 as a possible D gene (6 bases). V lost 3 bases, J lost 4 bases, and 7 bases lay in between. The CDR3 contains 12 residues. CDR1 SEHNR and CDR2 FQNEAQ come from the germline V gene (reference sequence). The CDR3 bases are TGTGCCAGCAGCTTGCAGGGGTACGAGCAGTACTTC. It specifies CASSLQGYEQYF. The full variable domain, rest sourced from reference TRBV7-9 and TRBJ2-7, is DTGVSQNPRHKITKRGQNVTFRCDPISEHNRLYWYRQTLGQGPEFLTYFQNEAQLEKSRLLSDRFSAERPKGSFSTLEIQRTEQGDSAMYLCASSLQGYEQYFGPGTRLTVT.

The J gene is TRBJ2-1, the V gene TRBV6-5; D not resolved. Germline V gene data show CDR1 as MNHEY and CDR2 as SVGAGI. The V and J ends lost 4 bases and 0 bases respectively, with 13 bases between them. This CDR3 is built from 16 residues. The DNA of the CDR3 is TGTGCCAGCAGTTCCCTTCGTGGCAGCTCCTACAATGAGCAGTTCTTC. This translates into CASSSLRGSSYNEQFF.

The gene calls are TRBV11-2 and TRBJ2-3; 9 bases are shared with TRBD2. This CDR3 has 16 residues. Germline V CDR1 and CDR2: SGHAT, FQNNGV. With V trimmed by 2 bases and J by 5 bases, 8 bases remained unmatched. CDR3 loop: CASSLNLAGGRDTQYF. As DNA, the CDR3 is TGTGCCAGCAGCTTAAATCTCGCGGGGGGGCGAGATACGCAGTATTTT.

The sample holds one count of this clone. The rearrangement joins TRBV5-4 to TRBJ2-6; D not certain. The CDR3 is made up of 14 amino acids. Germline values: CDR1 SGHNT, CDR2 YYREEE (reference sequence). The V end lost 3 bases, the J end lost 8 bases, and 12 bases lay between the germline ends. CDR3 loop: CASSYPGTTNVLTF. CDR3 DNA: TGTGCCAGCAGCTATCCGGGCACTACCAACGTCCTGACTTTC.

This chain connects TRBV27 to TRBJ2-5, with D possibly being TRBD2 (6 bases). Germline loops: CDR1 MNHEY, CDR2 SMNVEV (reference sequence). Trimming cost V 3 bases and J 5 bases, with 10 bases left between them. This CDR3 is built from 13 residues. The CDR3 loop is CASSFGGRETQYF. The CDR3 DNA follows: TGTGCCAGCAGTTTTGGAGGGCGGGAGACCCAGTACTTC.

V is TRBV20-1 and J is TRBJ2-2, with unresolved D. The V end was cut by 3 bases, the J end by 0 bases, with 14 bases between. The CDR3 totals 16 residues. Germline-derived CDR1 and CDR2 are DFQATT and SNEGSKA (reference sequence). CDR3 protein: CSASGPARANTGELFF. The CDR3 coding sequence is TGCAGTGCTAGTGGGCCAGCCCGAGCGAACACCGGGGAGCTGTTTTTT.

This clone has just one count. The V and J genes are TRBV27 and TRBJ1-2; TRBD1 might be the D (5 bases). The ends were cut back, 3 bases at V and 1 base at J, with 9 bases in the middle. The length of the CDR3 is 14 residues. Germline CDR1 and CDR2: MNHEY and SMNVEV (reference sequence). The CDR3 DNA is TGTGCCAGCAGTTTTGCAGGGTTTAACTATGGCTACACCTTC. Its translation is CASSFAGFNYGYTF.

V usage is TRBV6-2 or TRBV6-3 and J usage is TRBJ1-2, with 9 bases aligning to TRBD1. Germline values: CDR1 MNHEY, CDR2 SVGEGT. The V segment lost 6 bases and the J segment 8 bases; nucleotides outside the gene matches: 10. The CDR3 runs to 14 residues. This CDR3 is CASRPYRGQRGYTF. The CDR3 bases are TGTGCCAGCAGACCTTACAGGGGGCAGAGAGGCTACACCTTC.

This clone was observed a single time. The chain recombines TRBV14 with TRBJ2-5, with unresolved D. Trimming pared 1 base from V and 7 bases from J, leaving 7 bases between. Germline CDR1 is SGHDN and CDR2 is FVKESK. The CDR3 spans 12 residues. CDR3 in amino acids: CASSQGSRTQYF. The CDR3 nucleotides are TGTGCCAGCAGCCAAGGGAGCAGGACCCAGTACTTC. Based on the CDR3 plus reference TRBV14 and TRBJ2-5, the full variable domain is EAGVTQFPSHSVIEKGQTVTLRCDPISGHDNLYWYRRVMGKEIKFLLHFVKESKQDESGMPNNRFLAERTGGTYSTLKVQPAELEDSGVYFCASSQGSRTQYFGPGTRLLVL.

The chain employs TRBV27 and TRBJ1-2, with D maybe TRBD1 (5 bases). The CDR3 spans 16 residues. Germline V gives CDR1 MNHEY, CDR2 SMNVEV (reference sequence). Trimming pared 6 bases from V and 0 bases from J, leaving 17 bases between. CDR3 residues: CASSWRGDVANYGYTF. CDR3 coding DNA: TGTGCCAGCAGCTGGAGAGGGGACGTAGCTAACTATGGCTACACCTTC.